These T cell receptor beta chains were read from a single sample in a study of CD8 T cells in Susac syndrome. TCRdb recomputed calls from the immunoSEQ multiplex PCR reads with MiXCR, one row per CDR3 protein. The sample carries 200,000 to 300,000 distinct CDR3 sequences, approximately 92% recorded once. The material sequenced was CD4+ T cells from PBMCs. The receptors shown here come from a human donor with multiple sclerosis. Both conserved end residues are part of each CDR3. A D gene is named only where the DNA matches it firmly. Expanded clones are given a class, and other clones once, few, many or no size at all.

cdr3_aa: CASSSSDAGGSPLHF
cdr3_nt: TGTGCCAGCAGCTCTAGTGACGCGGGAGGTTCACCCCTCCACTTT
d_call: NA
j_call: TRBJ1-6
clone_size: NA
v_call: TRBV7-6

cdr3_aa: CASSALTGSPNYGYTF
cdr3_nt: TGTGCCAGCAGTGCCCTGACAGGATCCCCGAACTATGGCTACACCTTC
d_call: NA
j_call: TRBJ1-2
clone_size: NA
v_call: TRBV2

cdr3_aa: CASSLDVGSMNTEAFF
cdr3_nt: TGCGCCAGCAGCTTGGATGTGGGTAGCATGAACACTGAAGCTTTCTTT
d_call: NA
j_call: TRBJ1-1
clone_size: NA
v_call: TRBV5-1

cdr3_aa: CASMGPLAGGNEQFF
cdr3_nt: TGTGCCAGCATGGGGCCACTAGCGGGAGGCAATGAGCAGTTCTTC
d_call: TRBD2
j_call: TRBJ2-1
clone_size: NA
v_call: TRBV6-6

cdr3_aa: CASSLGGGRADNEQFF
cdr3_nt: TGTGCCAGCAGCTTGGGGGGCGGGAGGGCCGATAATGAGCAGTTCTTC
d_call: TRBD2
j_call: TRBJ2-1
clone_size: NA
v_call: TRBV5-4

cdr3_aa: CASSLDAQGPGANVLTF
cdr3_nt: TGTGCCAGCAGCTTAGATGCACAGGGTCCTGGGGCCAACGTCCTGACTTTC
d_call: NA
j_call: TRBJ2-6
clone_size: NA
v_call: TRBV11-2

cdr3_aa: CASSTIGGSEQYF
cdr3_nt: TGTGCCAGTAGTACCATTGGGGGGAGCGAGCAGTACTTC
d_call: NA
j_call: TRBJ2-7
clone_size: NA
v_call: TRBV19

cdr3_aa: CASSYPAGNQPQHF
cdr3_nt: TGTGCCAGCAGTTACCCGGCAGGGAATCAGCCCCAGCATTTT
d_call: NA
j_call: TRBJ1-5
clone_size: NA
v_call: TRBV6-6

cdr3_aa: CAIRSGGGPETQYF
cdr3_nt: TGTGCCATCAGATCCGGGGGGGGTCCGGAGACCCAGTACTTC
d_call: TRBD2
j_call: TRBJ2-5
clone_size: NA
v_call: TRBV10-3

cdr3_aa: CASSIDRFYGYTF
cdr3_nt: TGTGCCAGTAGTATTGACAGATTCTATGGCTACACCTTC
d_call: NA
j_call: TRBJ1-2
clone_size: NA
v_call: TRBV19

cdr3_aa: CSARVQGVPEAFF
cdr3_nt: TGCAGTGCTAGAGTGCAGGGAGTCCCGGAAGCTTTCTTT
d_call: NA
j_call: TRBJ1-1
clone_size: NA
v_call: TRBV20-1

cdr3_aa: CATSDISGRASEQFF
cdr3_nt: TGTGCCACCAGTGACATTAGCGGGAGGGCCAGTGAGCAGTTCTTC
d_call: TRBD2
j_call: TRBJ2-1
clone_size: NA
v_call: TRBV24-1

cdr3_aa: CASSYLPGAGANVLTF
cdr3_nt: TGTGCCAGCAGTTACCTACCAGGGGCAGGGGCCAACGTCCTGACTTTC
d_call: NA
j_call: TRBJ2-6
clone_size: NA
v_call: TRBV27

cdr3_aa: CATSSASFRDPGKETQYF
cdr3_nt: TGTGCCACCAGCAGTGCCTCTTTCCGGGACCCGGGGAAAGAGACCCAGTACTTC
d_call: NA
j_call: TRBJ2-5
clone_size: NA
v_call: TRBV15

cdr3_aa: CASSLSLGAANYGYTF
cdr3_nt: TGTGCCAGCAGCCTTTCCCTGGGGGCCGCTAACTATGGCTACACCTTC
d_call: NA
j_call: TRBJ1-2
clone_size: NA
v_call: TRBV11-2

cdr3_aa: CASSPTGVLDNEQFF
cdr3_nt: TGTGCCAGCAGCCCCACAGGGGTGTTGGACAATGAGCAGTTCTTC
d_call: TRBD1
j_call: TRBJ2-1
clone_size: NA
v_call: TRBV3-1

cdr3_aa: CASHRQGLATPTGELFF
cdr3_nt: TGTGCCAGCCACCGCCAGGGACTAGCGACCCCCACCGGGGAGCTGTTTTTT
d_call: TRBD2
j_call: TRBJ2-2
clone_size: NA
v_call: TRBV3-1

cdr3_aa: CASSSRGVYEQYF
cdr3_nt: TGTGCCAGCAGCTCGCGGGGGGTCTACGAGCAGTACTTC
d_call: TRBD2
j_call: TRBJ2-7
clone_size: NA
v_call: TRBV27

cdr3_aa: CASRTGSINYGYTF
cdr3_nt: TGTGCCAGTAGAACAGGTTCTATCAACTATGGCTACACCTTC
d_call: NA
j_call: TRBJ1-2
clone_size: NA
v_call: TRBV19

cdr3_aa: CASSPGQGPTAEAFF
cdr3_nt: TGCGCCAGCAGCCCGGGACAGGGACCAACAGCGGAAGCTTTCTTT
d_call: TRBD1
j_call: TRBJ1-1
clone_size: NA
v_call: TRBV5-1

cdr3_aa: CASSQNRGRSNEKLFF
cdr3_nt: TGCGCCAGCAGCCAAAACAGGGGGCGGTCTAATGAAAAACTGTTTTTT
d_call: TRBD1
j_call: TRBJ1-4
clone_size: NA
v_call: TRBV4-1

cdr3_aa: CASSLKISQETQYF
cdr3_nt: TGTGCCAGCAGCTTGAAGATATCACAAGAGACCCAGTACTTC
d_call: NA
j_call: TRBJ2-5
clone_size: NA
v_call: TRBV5-4

cdr3_aa: CATRQGVGEKLFF
cdr3_nt: TGTGCCACTCGACAGGGCGTTGGTGAAAAACTGTTTTTT
d_call: TRBD1
j_call: TRBJ1-4
clone_size: once
v_call: TRBV2